This T cell receptor (beta chain) was found in a study of control samples from healthy donors and cancer patients. Germline V gene data show CDR1 as SGHRS and CDR2 as YFSETQ. The CDR3 is 14 amino acids. Deletions cut 2 bases from V and 4 bases from J, with 12 bases between. This table comes from immunoSEQ multiplex PCR, and its TCRdb copy is limited to in-frame clones, with some not included. This sample has around 90,000 clones, with around nine tenths found just once. The specimen was blood. The V and J genes are TRBV5-1 and TRBJ1-1; D remains unclear. The receptor was derived from a man younger than 40 in good health. CDR3 nucleotide sequence: TGCGCCAGCAGCTTAAGCTCGGGTGGCACTGAAGCTTTCTTT. This sequence encodes CASSLSSGGTEAFF. The full variable domain, rest sourced from reference TRBV5-1 and TRBJ1-1, is KAGVTQTPRYLIKTRGQQVTLSCSPISGHRSVSWYQQTPGQGLQFLFEYFSETQRNKGNFPGRFSGRQFSNSRSEMNVSTLELGDSALYLCASSLSSGGTEAFFGQGTRLTVV.